This is a list of T cell receptor beta chains from one sample in a study of T cell repertoires in cytomegalovirus infection. These receptors lack a known antigen. TCRdb re-called the reads through MiXCR, storing one row per CDR3 protein. The sample lists about a million distinct CDR3 sequences; roughly 31% were seen once. This material consisted of cultured CD8+ T cells from PBMCs, taken from culture after CMV antigen stimulation. The receptors shown here come from a human donor in good health (CMV status not recorded). Some clones in this sample may be carry-over from other donors' samples. Each CDR3 is given with its conserved first and last residue. Each record gives: CDR3 protein, CDR3 DNA, J gene, V gene, clone size, D gene. The D gene is left open where the match is weak. A clone size is listed for some rows: how often the clone was seen (once, few, many), or a class if it is expanded.

CASGPSSGASSYEQYF | TGTGCTAGTGGTCCATCTAGCGGGGCTAGCTCCTACGAGCAGTACTTC | TRBJ2-7 | TRBV12-5 | - | TRBD2
CASRRPGTSGDTDTQYF | TGTGCCAGTCGCCGCCCAGGGACTAGCGGGGACACAGATACGCAGTATTTT | TRBJ2-3 | TRBV7-9 | - | TRBD2
CASSMAPPRNEQFF | TGTGCCAGTAGTATGGCTCCCCCTCGCAATGAGCAGTTCTTC | TRBJ2-1 | TRBV19 | few | -
CASTWGAYNEQFF | TGTGCCAGCACATGGGGGGCTTACAATGAGCAGTTCTTC | TRBJ2-1 | TRBV7-9 | - | -
CASRVLDNGNTEAFF | TGTGCCAGCAGAGTCTTGGACAACGGGAACACTGAAGCTTTCTTT | TRBJ1-1 | TRBV6-2/TRBV6-3 | - | -
CASTLDGSNQPQHF | TGTGCCAGCACCCTTGATGGGAGCAATCAGCCCCAGCATTTT | TRBJ1-5 | TRBV7-9 | - | -
CSVVGGNYGYTF | TGCAGCGTTGTCGGGGGAAACTATGGCTACACCTTC | TRBJ1-2 | TRBV29-1 | - | -
CASIYGTGRVRGQFF | TGTGCCAGCATTTATGGGACAGGGAGAGTTCGGGGGCAGTTCTTC | TRBJ2-1 | TRBV2 | - | TRBD1
CASSLDGLAGSITDTQYF | TGTGCCAGCAGCTTAGATGGTCTAGCGGGGAGTATCACAGATACGCAGTATTTT | TRBJ2-3 | TRBV7-6 | few | TRBD2
CASKLQGTSGGYTF | TGTGCCAGCAAACTCCAGGGGACATCAGGTGGCTACACCTTC | TRBJ1-2 | TRBV28 | many | -
CASSQNEPEGQFF | TGTGCCAGCAGCCAAAACGAACCCGAGGGGCAGTTCTTC | TRBJ2-1 | TRBV4-2 | few | -
CASSLLLAGFTDTQYF | TGTGCCAGTAGTCTCCTACTAGCAGGGTTCACAGATACGCAGTATTTT | TRBJ2-3 | TRBV19 | - | -
CASSYKSETYGYTF | TGTGCCAGCAGTTATAAGAGTGAAACCTATGGCTACACCTTC | TRBJ1-2 | TRBV27 | - | -
CASSEVTVVRGYTF | TGTGCCAGCAGTGAAGTTACTGTGGTGCGGGGCTACACCTTC | TRBJ1-2 | TRBV6-1 | - | -
CASSTAGINQPQHF | TGTGCCAGCAGTACGGCAGGGATAAATCAGCCCCAGCATTTT | TRBJ1-5 | TRBV25-1 | - | -
CASSVNAIGSGVDTEAFF | TGTGCCAGCAGCGTAAATGCAATAGGTTCGGGGGTAGACACTGAAGCTTTCTTT | TRBJ1-1 | TRBV9 | - | -
CSVEGQGEGFFNEQFF | TGCAGCGTTGAAGGACAGGGGGAAGGCTTTTTCAATGAGCAGTTCTTC | TRBJ2-1 | TRBV29-1 | - | TRBD1
CASSEGPGRTYEQYF | TGTGCCAGCAGTGAAGGTCCAGGGAGGACCTACGAGCAGTACTTC | TRBJ2-7 | TRBV6-1 | many | -
CASSMVGFAIQYF | TGTGCCAGTAGTATGGTAGGGTTCGCCATTCAGTACTTC | TRBJ2-4 | TRBV19 | - | -
CASNRGNINEQFF | TGCGCCAGCAATCGAGGTAATATCAATGAGCAGTTCTTC | TRBJ2-1 | TRBV10-2 | - | -
CASSIGTGHDQPQHF | TGTGCCAGCAGCATCGGGACAGGGCATGATCAGCCCCAGCATTTT | TRBJ1-5 | TRBV5-6 | few | TRBD1
CASSLDVGAPYEQYF | TGTGCCAGCAGCTTAGACGTAGGAGCTCCCTACGAGCAGTACTTC | TRBJ2-7 | TRBV7-6 | many | -
CASSPRWGQGKTEAFF | TGTGCCAGCAGTCCTCGGTGGGGACAGGGGAAGACTGAAGCTTTCTTT | TRBJ1-1 | TRBV12-3/TRBV12-4 | few | TRBD1
CAASREYGIQPNEKLFF | TGTGCCGCCAGCAGGGAATACGGGATCCAGCCTAATGAAAAACTGTTTTTT | TRBJ1-4 | TRBV6-2/TRBV6-3 | few | -
CASSYVSGGLHNEQFF | TGCGCCAGCAGCTACGTTAGCGGGGGCTTACACAATGAGCAGTTCTTC | TRBJ2-1 | TRBV5-1 | - | TRBD2
CAISEGGLDTEAFF | TGTGCCATCAGTGAAGGGGGGCTGGACACTGAAGCTTTCTTT | TRBJ1-1 | TRBV10-3 | - | -
CASSLAGRTGSYEQYF | TGTGCCAGCAGCTTAGCGGGGCGGACTGGATCCTACGAGCAGTACTTC | TRBJ2-7 | TRBV7-9 | - | -
CSARPPDGGANVLTF | TGCAGTGCTAGACCCCCCGACGGAGGGGCCAACGTCCTGACTTTC | TRBJ2-6 | TRBV20-1 | - | -
CASSLGGGPGNTIYF | TGTGCCAGCAGCTTAGGAGGGGGGCCTGGAAACACCATATATTTT | TRBJ1-3 | TRBV7-6 | many | -
CASSWGRMETQYF | TGTGCCAGCAGCTGGGGGAGAATGGAGACCCAGTACTTC | TRBJ2-5 | TRBV13 | - | -
CASSLFPGRYTANTGELFF | TGTGCCAGCAGTCTGTTCCCGGGCCGTTACACCGCGAACACCGGGGAGCTGTTTTTT | TRBJ2-2 | TRBV6-5 | - | -
CATHLNYEQYF | TGTGCCACCCATCTAAACTACGAGCAGTACTTC | TRBJ2-7 | TRBV27 | few | -
CASSHTGLVDETQYF | TGTGCCAGCAGTCACACCGGACTAGTGGATGAGACCCAGTACTTC | TRBJ2-5 | TRBV6-5 | - | TRBD2
CASSPLSGGYNEQFF | TGTGCCAGCAGCCCTTTGTCGGGGGGGTACAATGAGCAGTTCTTC | TRBJ2-1 | TRBV7-3 | many | TRBD2
CASSPSPGPGELFF | TGTGCCAGCAGTCCCAGCCCGGGCCCCGGGGAGCTGTTTTTT | TRBJ2-2 | TRBV27 | few | -
CASSPPPSGAHTGELFF | TGTGCCAGCAGCCCCCCTCCCAGCGGGGCCCACACCGGGGAGCTGTTTTTT | TRBJ2-2 | TRBV6-2/TRBV6-3 | - | TRBD2
CASSQEMGGPSEAFF | TGTGCCAGCAGCCAAGAAATGGGGGGCCCCTCAGAAGCTTTCTTT | TRBJ1-1 | TRBV4-2 | - | -
CASSFGPSNQPQHF | TGTGCCAGCAGTTTTGGCCCGAGCAATCAGCCCCAGCATTTT | TRBJ1-5 | TRBV12-3/TRBV12-4 | few | -
CASSPFVFRPNTEAFF | TGTGCCAGCAGCCCCTTCGTTTTTAGACCGAACACTGAAGCTTTCTTT | TRBJ1-1 | TRBV6-5 | - | -
CASSPPGTVNNEQFF | TGTGCCAGCAGCCCCCCCGGGACTGTTAACAATGAGCAGTTCTTC | TRBJ2-1 | TRBV7-6 | few | -
CSAPPPREDYGYTF | TGCAGTGCCCCCCCCCCGAGGGAGGACTATGGCTACACCTTC | TRBJ1-2 | TRBV20-1 | - | -
CASSPGLAGGNNEQFF | TGTGCCAGCTCCCCTGGACTAGCGGGGGGCAACAATGAGCAGTTCTTC | TRBJ2-1 | TRBV18 | - | TRBD2
CASSLDRGGYEQYF | TGTGCCAGCAGCTTGGACAGGGGAGGATACGAGCAGTACTTC | TRBJ2-7 | TRBV7-6 | many | TRBD1
CASMFVRPESYGYTF | TGTGCCAGCATGTTCGTGCGCCCTGAGAGCTATGGCTACACCTTC | TRBJ1-2 | TRBV9 | - | -
CASSLDMAGFPQETQYF | TGCGCCAGCAGCTTGGATATGGCGGGTTTCCCTCAAGAGACCCAGTACTTC | TRBJ2-5 | TRBV5-1 | - | -
CASSDRTGTGGYNEQFF | TGTGCCAGCAGTGACCGTACCGGGACAGGGGGATACAATGAGCAGTTCTTC | TRBJ2-1 | TRBV25-1 | few | TRBD1
CASSPAQGFDEQYF | TGTGCCAGCAGCCCGGCTCAGGGGTTCGACGAGCAGTACTTC | TRBJ2-7 | TRBV6-5 | few | -
CASSKRGGGTEAFF | TGTGCCAGCAGCAAAAGGGGGGGAGGCACTGAAGCTTTCTTT | TRBJ1-1 | TRBV9 | - | -
CASSVGNSGNTIYF | TGTGCCAGCAGCGTAGGTAACTCTGGAAACACCATATATTTT | TRBJ1-3 | TRBV9 | - | -
CATSAPRDEQFF | TGTGCCACCAGCGCCCCCAGGGATGAGCAGTTCTTC | TRBJ2-1 | TRBV15 | - | -
CASSSGTAYTEAFF | TGTGCCAGCAGTTCCGGGACTGCGTACACTGAAGCTTTCTTT | TRBJ1-1 | TRBV12-3/TRBV12-4 | - | -
CASSQSTRDYEQYF | TGTGCCAGCAGCCAGTCGACGCGGGACTACGAGCAGTACTTC | TRBJ2-7 | TRBV7-6 | - | -
CASSPIQGAEGYTF | TGCGCCAGCAGCCCTATACAGGGGGCGGAAGGCTACACCTTC | TRBJ1-2 | TRBV5-1 | - | TRBD1
CASSTKWDTIYF | TGTGCCAGCAGCACTAAATGGGACACCATATATTTT | TRBJ1-3 | TRBV7-9 | - | -
CASSLGTPAVYGYTF | TGTGCCAGCAGTTTAGGGACACCGGCGGTCTATGGCTACACCTTC | TRBJ1-2 | TRBV12-3/TRBV12-4 | - | -
CASSPTRQFTEAFF | TGTGCCAGCAGTCCAACTAGACAGTTCACTGAAGCTTTCTTT | TRBJ1-1 | TRBV7-2 | many | -
CASSSAEISYEQYF | TGTGCCAGCAGCTCCGCAGAGATTTCCTACGAGCAGTACTTC | TRBJ2-7 | TRBV7-9 | - | -
CASSLERAGVYNEQFF | TGCGCCAGCAGCTTGGAACGAGCGGGGGTTTACAATGAGCAGTTCTTC | TRBJ2-1 | TRBV5-1 | few | TRBD2
CASSLSGFRGNQPQHF | TGTGCCAGCAGTTTGTCAGGATTTCGGGGCAATCAGCCCCAGCATTTT | TRBJ1-5 | TRBV12-3/TRBV12-4 | many | -